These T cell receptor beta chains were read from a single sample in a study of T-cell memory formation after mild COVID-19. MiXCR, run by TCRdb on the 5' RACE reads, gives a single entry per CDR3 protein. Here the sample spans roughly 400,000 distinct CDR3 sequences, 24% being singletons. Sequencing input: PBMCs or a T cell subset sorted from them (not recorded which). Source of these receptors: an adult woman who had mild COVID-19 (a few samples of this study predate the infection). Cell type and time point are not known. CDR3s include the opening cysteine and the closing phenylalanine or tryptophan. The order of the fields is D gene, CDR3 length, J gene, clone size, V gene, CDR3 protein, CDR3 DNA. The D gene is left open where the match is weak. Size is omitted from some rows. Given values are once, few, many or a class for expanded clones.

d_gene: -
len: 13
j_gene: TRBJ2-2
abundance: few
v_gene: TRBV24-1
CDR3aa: CATGLGDPGELFF
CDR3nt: TGTGCCACCGGGCTTGGGGACCCCGGGGAGCTGTTTTTT

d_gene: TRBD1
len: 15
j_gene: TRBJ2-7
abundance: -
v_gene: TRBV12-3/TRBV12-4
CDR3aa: CASSQRTGGSYEQYF
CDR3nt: TGTGCCAGCAGTCAAAGGACAGGGGGAAGCTACGAGCAGTACTTC

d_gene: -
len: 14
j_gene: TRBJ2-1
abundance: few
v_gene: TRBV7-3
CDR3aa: CASSPAPRWDEQFF
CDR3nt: TGTGCCAGCAGCCCGGCCCCACGATGGGATGAGCAGTTCTTC

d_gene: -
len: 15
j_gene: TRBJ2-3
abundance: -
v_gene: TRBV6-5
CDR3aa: CASRAWQGGTDTQYF
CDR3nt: TGTGCCAGCAGGGCCTGGCAGGGAGGCACAGATACGCAGTATTTT

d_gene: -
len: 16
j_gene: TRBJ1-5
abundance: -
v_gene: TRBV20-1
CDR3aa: CSAGRAGVRGNQPQHF
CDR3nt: TGCAGTGCGGGTCGAGCGGGCGTAAGGGGCAATCAGCCCCAGCATTTT

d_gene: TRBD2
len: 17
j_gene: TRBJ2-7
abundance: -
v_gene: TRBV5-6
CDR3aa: CASSPPGLAGGAYEQYF
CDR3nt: TGTGCCAGCAGCCCTCCCGGACTAGCGGGAGGAGCCTACGAGCAGTACTTC

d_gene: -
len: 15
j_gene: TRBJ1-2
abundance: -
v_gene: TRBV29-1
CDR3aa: CSARRWGRFGYGYTF
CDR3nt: TGCAGCGCACGAAGGTGGGGGCGGTTCGGGTATGGCTACACCTTC

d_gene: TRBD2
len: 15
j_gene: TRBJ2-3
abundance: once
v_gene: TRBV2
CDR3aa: CASRTSGSGADTQYF
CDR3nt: TGTGCCAGCAGGACTAGCGGGAGTGGTGCAGATACGCAGTATTTT

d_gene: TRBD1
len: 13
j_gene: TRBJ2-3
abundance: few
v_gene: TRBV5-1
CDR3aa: CASKTGAADTQYF
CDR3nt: TGCGCCAGCAAGACAGGGGCGGCAGATACGCAGTATTTT

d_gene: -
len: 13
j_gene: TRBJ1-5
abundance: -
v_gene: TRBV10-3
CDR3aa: CASQDSSNQPQHF
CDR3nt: TGTGCCTCGCAAGACAGTAGCAATCAGCCCCAGCATTTT

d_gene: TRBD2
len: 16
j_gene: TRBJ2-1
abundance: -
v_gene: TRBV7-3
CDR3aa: CASSRRLAGGYNEQFF
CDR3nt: TGTGCCAGCAGCCGACGTCTAGCGGGGGGTTACAATGAGCAGTTCTTC

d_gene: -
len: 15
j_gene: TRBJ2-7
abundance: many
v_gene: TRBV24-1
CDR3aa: CATRRTLRATEEQYF
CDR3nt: TGTGCCACCAGACGGACTCTGAGAGCTACGGAGGAGCAGTACTTC

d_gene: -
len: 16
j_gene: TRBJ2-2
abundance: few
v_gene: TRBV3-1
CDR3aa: CASSQVWGTNTGELFF
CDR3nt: TGTGCCAGCAGCCAAGTTTGGGGTACGAACACCGGGGAGCTGTTTTTT

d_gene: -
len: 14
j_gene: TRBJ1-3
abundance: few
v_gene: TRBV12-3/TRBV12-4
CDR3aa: CASSLDVPGNTIYF
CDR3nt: TGTGCCAGCAGTTTAGACGTCCCGGGAAACACCATATATTTT

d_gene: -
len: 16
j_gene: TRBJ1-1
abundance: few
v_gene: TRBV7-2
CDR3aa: CASSLWAGFMNTEAFF
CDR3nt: TGTGCCAGCAGCTTATGGGCGGGATTCATGAACACTGAAGCTTTCTTT

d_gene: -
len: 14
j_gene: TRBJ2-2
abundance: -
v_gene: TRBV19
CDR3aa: CASGLGEATGELFF
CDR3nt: TGTGCCAGCGGCCTAGGGGAAGCGACCGGGGAGCTGTTTTTT

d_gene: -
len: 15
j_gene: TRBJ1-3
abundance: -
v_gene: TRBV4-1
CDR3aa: CASSQDEGNENTIYF
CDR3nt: TGCGCCAGCAGCCAAGACGAGGGGAATGAAAACACCATATATTTT

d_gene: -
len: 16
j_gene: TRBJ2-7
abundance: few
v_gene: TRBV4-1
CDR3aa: CASSQAGTPYSYEQYF
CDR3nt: TGCGCCAGCAGCCAGGCAGGGACTCCCTACTCCTACGAGCAGTACTTC

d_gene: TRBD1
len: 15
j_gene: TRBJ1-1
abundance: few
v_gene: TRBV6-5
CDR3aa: CASSYSGQVNTEAFF
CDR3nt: TGTGCCAGCAGTTACTCCGGACAGGTGAACACTGAAGCTTTCTTT

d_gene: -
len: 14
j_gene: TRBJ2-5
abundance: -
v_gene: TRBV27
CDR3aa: CASSSPGGEETQYF
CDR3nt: TGTGCCAGCAGTTCCCCGGGCGGGGAAGAGACCCAGTACTTC

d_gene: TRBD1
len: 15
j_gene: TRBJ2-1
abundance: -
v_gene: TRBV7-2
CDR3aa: CASSLAWDRPSAQFF
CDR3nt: TGTGCCAGCAGCTTAGCTTGGGACAGGCCATCTGCTCAGTTCTTC

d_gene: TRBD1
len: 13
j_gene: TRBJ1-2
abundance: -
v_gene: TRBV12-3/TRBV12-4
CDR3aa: CASGTTGPLGYTF
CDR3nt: TGTGCCAGCGGAACGACAGGGCCTCTTGGCTACACCTTC

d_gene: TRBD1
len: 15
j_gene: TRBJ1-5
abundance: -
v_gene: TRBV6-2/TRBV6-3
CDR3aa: CASSGGTGGGQPQHF
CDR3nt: TGTGCCAGCAGTGGGGGGACAGGGGGCGGGCAGCCCCAGCATTTT

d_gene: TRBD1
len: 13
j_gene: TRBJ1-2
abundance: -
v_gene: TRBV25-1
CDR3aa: CASSGGQGNGYTF
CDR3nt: TGTGCCAGCAGTGGGGGACAGGGGAATGGCTACACCTTC

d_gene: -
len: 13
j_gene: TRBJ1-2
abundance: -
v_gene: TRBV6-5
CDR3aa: CASSYSVVWGYTF
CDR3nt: TGTGCCAGCAGTTACTCGGTTGTTTGGGGCTACACCTTC

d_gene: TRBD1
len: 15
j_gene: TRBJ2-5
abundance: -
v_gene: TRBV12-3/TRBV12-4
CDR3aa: CASSPGTGSRETQYF
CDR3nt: TGTGCCAGCAGCCCCGGGACAGGGTCTAGAGAGACCCAGTACTTC

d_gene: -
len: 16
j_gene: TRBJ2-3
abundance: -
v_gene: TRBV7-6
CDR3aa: CASSPTRGQNTDTQYF
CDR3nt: TGTGCCAGCAGCCCAACGAGGGGTCAGAACACAGATACGCAGTATTTT

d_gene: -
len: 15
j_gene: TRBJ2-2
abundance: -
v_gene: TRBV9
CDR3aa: CASSVGGRNTGELFF
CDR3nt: TGTGCCAGCAGCGTAGGGGGGAGAAACACCGGGGAGCTGTTTTTT